This T cell receptor (beta chain) was found in a study of blood T cell repertoires in COVID-19. This clone was counted once. Sequencing used immunoSEQ multiplex PCR; TCRdb keeps in-frame clones, though not all of them. The sample has 85,000 to 95,000 clones; 65% to 90% are singletons. V shed 6 bases, J shed 2 bases, and the junction held 1 base outside the gene matches. This CDR3 comprises 13 residues. This sequence was found in a woman of 80 years or more with acute or convalescent COVID-19. Sequenced: peripheral blood. The genes are TRBV12-3 or TRBV12-4 and TRBJ1-3; TRBD1 matches at 7 bases. CDR3 protein: CASSGTAGNTIYF. The CDR3 DNA reads as TGTGCCAGCAGCGGGACAGCTGGAAACACCATATATTTT.